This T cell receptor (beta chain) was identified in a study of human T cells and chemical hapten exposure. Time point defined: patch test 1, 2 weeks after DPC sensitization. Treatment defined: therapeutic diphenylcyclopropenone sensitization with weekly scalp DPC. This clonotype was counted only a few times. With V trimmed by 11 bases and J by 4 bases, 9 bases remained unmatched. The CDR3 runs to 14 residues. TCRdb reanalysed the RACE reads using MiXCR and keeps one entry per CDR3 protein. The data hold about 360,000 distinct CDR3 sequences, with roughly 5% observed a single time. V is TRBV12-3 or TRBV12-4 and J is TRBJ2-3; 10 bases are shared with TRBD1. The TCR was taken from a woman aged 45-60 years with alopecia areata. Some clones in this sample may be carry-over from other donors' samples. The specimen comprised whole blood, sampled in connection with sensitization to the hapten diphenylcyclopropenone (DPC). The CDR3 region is CACNSGQGSDTQYF. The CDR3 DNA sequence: TGTGCCTGTAATTCGGGACAGGGGTCAGATACGCAGTATTTT.